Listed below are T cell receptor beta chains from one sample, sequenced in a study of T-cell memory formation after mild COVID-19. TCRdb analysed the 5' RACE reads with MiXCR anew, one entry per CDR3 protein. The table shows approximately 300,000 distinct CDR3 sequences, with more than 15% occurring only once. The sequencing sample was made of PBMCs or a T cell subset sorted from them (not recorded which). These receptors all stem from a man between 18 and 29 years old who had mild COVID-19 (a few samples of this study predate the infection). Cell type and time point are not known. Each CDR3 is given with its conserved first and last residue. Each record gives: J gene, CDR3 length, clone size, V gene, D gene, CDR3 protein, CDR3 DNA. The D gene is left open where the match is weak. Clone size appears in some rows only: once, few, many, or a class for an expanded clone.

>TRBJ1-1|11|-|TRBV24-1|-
CATSTNTEAFF
TGTGCCACCAGTACGAACACTGAAGCTTTCTTT
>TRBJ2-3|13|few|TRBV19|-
CASSVQWTDTQYF
TGTGCCAGTAGTGTTCAATGGACAGATACGCAGTATTTT
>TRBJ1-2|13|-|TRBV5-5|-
CASSLGAQRGYTF
TGTGCCAGCAGCCTTGGGGCTCAGCGGGGCTACACCTTC
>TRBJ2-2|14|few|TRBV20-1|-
CSAARRENTGELFF
TGCAGTGCCGCAAGGCGAGAGAACACCGGGGAGCTGTTTTTT
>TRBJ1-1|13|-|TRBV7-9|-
CASSYRVRTEAFF
TGTGCCAGCAGCTACCGGGTCAGGACTGAAGCTTTCTTT
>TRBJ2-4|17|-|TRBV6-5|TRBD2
CASSPREVALGTYFQYF
TGTGCCAGCAGTCCCCGGGAGGTCGCCCTTGGGACTTACTTTCAGTACTTC
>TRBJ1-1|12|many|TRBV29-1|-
CSVVDRPRGAFF
TGCAGCGTCGTAGACAGGCCTCGTGGGGCTTTCTTT
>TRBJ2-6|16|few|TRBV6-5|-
CASSYSGAGGANVLTF
TGTGCCAGCAGTTACTCGGGGGCGGGTGGGGCCAACGTCCTGACTTTC
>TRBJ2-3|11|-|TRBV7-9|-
CAKIFTDTQYF
TGTGCCAAGATATTTACAGATACGCAGTATTTT
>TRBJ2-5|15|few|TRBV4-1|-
CASSQDRVLEETQYF
TGCGCCAGCAGCCAAGACAGGGTCCTAGAAGAGACCCAGTACTTC
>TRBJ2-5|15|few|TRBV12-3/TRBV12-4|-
CASSRSVTSQETQYF
TGTGCCAGCAGTCGATCTGTGACATCGCAAGAGACCCAGTACTTC
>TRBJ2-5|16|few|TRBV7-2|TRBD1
CASRPRGSGGVGTQYF
TGTGCCAGCAGACCACGAGGGTCAGGGGGCGTCGGGACCCAGTACTTC
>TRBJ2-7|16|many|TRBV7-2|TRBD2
CASSRDLAGGEYEQYF
TGTGCCAGCAGCCGAGATCTAGCGGGGGGAGAATACGAGCAGTACTTC
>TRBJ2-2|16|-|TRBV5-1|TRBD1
CASSIPTGGFPGELFF
TGCGCCAGCAGCATCCCTACAGGGGGATTCCCCGGGGAGCTGTTTTTT
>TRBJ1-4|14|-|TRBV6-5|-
CASSSGTGHEKLFF
TGTGCCAGCAGTTCCGGGACTGGACATGAAAAACTGTTTTTT
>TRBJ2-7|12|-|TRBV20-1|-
CSAHTGSYEQYF
TGCAGTGCTCACACCGGATCCTACGAGCAGTACTTC
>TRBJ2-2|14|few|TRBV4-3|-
CASSLILNAGELFF
TGCGCCAGCAGCCTCATACTGAATGCCGGGGAGCTGTTTTTT
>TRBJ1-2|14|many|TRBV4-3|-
CASSQDWGNYGYTF
TGCGCCAGCAGCCAAGATTGGGGGAACTATGGCTACACCTTC
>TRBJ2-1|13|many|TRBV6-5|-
CASSYSGYNEQFF
TGTGCCAGCAGTTACTCGGGGTACAATGAGCAGTTCTTC
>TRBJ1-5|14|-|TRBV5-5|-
CASSLGSANQPQHF
TGTGCCAGCAGCTTAGGTTCGGCCAATCAGCCCCAGCATTTT
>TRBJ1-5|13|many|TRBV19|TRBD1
CASSGTGGQPQHF
TGTGCCAGCAGTGGAACAGGGGGTCAGCCCCAGCATTTT
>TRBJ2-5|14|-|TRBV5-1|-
CASSLGFLEVTQYF
TGCGCCAGCAGCTTGGGGTTCCTAGAGGTGACCCAGTACTTC
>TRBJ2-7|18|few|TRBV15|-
CATSRDRRGNEPPYEQYF
TGTGCCACCAGCAGAGATCGCCGGGGGAACGAACCTCCCTACGAGCAGTACTTC
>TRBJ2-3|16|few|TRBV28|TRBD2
CASSLQAGGGADTQYF
TGTGCCAGCAGTTTACAAGCGGGGGGCGGCGCAGATACGCAGTATTTT
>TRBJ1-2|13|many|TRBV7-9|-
CASSFGAAYGYTF
TGTGCCAGCAGCTTTGGGGCGGCCTATGGCTACACCTTC
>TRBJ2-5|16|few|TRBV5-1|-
CASSLLSSDDQETQYF
TGCGCCAGCAGCTTGCTTAGCTCAGACGATCAAGAGACCCAGTACTTC
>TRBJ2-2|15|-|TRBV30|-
CAWSVAAGRTGELFF
TGTGCCTGGAGTGTAGCCGCAGGGCGAACCGGGGAGCTGTTTTTT
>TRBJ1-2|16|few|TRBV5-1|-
CASSRDQQGADYGYTF
TGCGCCAGCAGCCGCGATCAACAGGGAGCAGACTATGGCTACACCTTC
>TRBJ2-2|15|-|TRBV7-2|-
CASSRILALAGELFF
TGTGCCAGCAGCCGAATCCTAGCCTTGGCCGGGGAGCTGTTTTTT
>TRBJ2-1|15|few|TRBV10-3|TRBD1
CAISGPGQSYNEQFF
TGTGCCATCAGTGGGCCGGGACAGTCCTACAATGAGCAGTTCTTC
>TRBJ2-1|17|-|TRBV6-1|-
CASTPSAGPSFYNEQFF
TGTGCCAGCACCCCGTCGGCAGGGCCTTCCTTTTACAATGAGCAGTTCTTC
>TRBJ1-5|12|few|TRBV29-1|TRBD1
CSGGDSNQPQHF
TGCAGCGGAGGGGACAGTAATCAGCCCCAGCATTTT
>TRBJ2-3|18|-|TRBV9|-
CASSVGIGLSREPDTQYF
TGTGCCAGCAGCGTAGGGATCGGACTATCGAGGGAGCCAGATACGCAGTATTTT
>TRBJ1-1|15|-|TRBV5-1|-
CASIGGDGSNTEAFF
TGCGCCAGTATCGGAGGAGATGGGTCGAACACTGAAGCTTTCTTT
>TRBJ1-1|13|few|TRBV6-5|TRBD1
CASSWTGATEAFF
TGTGCCAGCAGCTGGACAGGGGCTACTGAAGCTTTCTTT
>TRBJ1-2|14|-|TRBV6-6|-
CASSNGASYYGYTF
TGTGCCAGCAGCAACGGAGCCAGTTACTATGGCTACACCTTC
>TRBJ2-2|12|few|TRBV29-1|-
CSVERNTGELFF
TGCAGCGTTGAGAGAAACACCGGGGAGCTGTTTTTT
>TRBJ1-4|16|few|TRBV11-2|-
CASSPYVGVINEKLFF
TGTGCCAGCAGCCCCTATGTGGGGGTTATTAATGAAAAACTGTTTTTT
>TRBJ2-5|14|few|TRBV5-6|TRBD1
CASTRTGVLETQYF
TGTGCCAGCACCAGGACAGGGGTTTTGGAGACCCAGTACTTC
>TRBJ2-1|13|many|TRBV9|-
CASSVAGYNEQFF
TGTGCCAGCAGCGTAGCGGGCTACAATGAGCAGTTCTTC
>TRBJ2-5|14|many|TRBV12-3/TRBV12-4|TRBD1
CASSWGQVQETQYF
TGTGCCAGCAGTTGGGGACAGGTCCAAGAGACCCAGTACTTC